The 10 T cell receptor beta chains below come from one sample, sequenced in a study of blood T cell repertoires in COVID-19. Using immunoSEQ multiplex PCR, the repertoire was profiled, and TCRdb retains in-frame clones only, with some absent. The sample holds 110,000 to 150,000 clones; 65% to 90% are singletons and the top ten take 2.5% to 3%. Specimen: peripheral blood. All receptors come from a man aged 50 or older with acute or convalescent COVID-19.

The chain joins TRBV7-9 to TRBJ1-5; no clear D. The germline gives CDR1 SEHNR, CDR2 FQNEAQ (reference sequence). Trimming removed 2 bases from V and 6 bases from J, with 11 bases in between. This CDR3 is built from 14 residues. Here the CDR3 DNA reads TGTGCCAGCAGCTTAAGTTCGCCCGGTCAGCCCCAGCATTTT. Its translation is CASSLSSPGQPQHF.

This clone came up a few times. The chain combines TRBV5-5 with TRBJ1-1; D is uncertain. The CDR3 has 14 amino acids. Trimming pared 0 bases from V and 0 bases from J, leaving 6 bases between. Germline CDR1 reads SGHKS; CDR2 reads YYEKEE (reference sequence). As DNA, the CDR3 is TGTGCCAGCAGCTTGGGGCCGATGAACACTGAAGCTTTCTTT. It encodes CASSLGPMNTEAFF. Filled out from reference TRBV5-5 and TRBJ1-1, the complete variable domain reads DAGVTQSPTHLIKTRGQQVTLRCSPISGHKSVSWYQQVLGQGPQFIFQYYEKEERGRGNFPDRFSARQFPNYSSELNVNALLLGDSALYLCASSLGPMNTEAFFGQGTRLTVV.

This chain links TRBV4-1 with TRBJ2-7; 8 bases map to TRBD1. With V trimmed by 4 bases and J by 2 bases, 7 bases remained unmatched. CDR1 MGHRA and CDR2 YSYEKL come from the germline V gene. The CDR3 contains 15 residues. The CDR3 DNA reads as TGCGCCAGCAGCCTCCTACGGACAGGGACCTACGAGCAGTACTTC. Translation: CASSLLRTGTYEQYF.

The chain combines TRBV6-5 with TRBJ2-1; D is undetermined. The CDR3 sequence is 13 residues long. V dropped 0 bases and J dropped 6 bases, with 6 bases sitting between them. In germline, CDR1 is MNHEY, CDR2 SVGAGI. The CDR3 bases are TGTGCCAGCAGTTACTCCCACAGCAATGAGCAGTTCTTC. It codes for CASSYSHSNEQFF.

In DNA, the CDR3 is TGTGCCAGCAGTGAACGGGGGCAGGGGGCGAGAACTGAAGCTTTCTTT. It is translated as CASSERGQGARTEAFF. J is TRBJ1-1 and V is TRBV2, with 8 bases matching TRBD1. The CDR3 covers 16 residues. V shed 2 bases and J 5 bases; nucleotides not matched to a gene: 10. Germline-derived CDR1 and CDR2 are SNHLY and FYNNEI.

The CDR3 reads CASSLAGLKTDTQYF. For the CDR3, the DNA is TGTGCCAGCAGCCTAGCGGGATTAAAGACAGATACGCAGTATTTT. The V and J genes are TRBV6-5 and TRBJ2-3; TRBD2 aligns across 9 bases. Germline V gene sequence: CDR1 MNHEY, CDR2 SVGAGI. V gave up 6 bases and J gave up 3 bases; unmatched junction bases: 7. The CDR3 totals 15 residues.

The chain employs TRBV3-1 (or the pseudogene TRBV3-2) and TRBJ1-3; D call uncertain. V lost 7 bases to trimming and J lost 4 bases, with 14 bases between them. CDR1 and CDR2 (germline): LGHDT, YNNKEL (reference sequence). The CDR3 consists of 14 residues. CDR3 residues: CASTMRTRGNTIYF. CDR3 DNA: TGTGCCAGCACTATGCGAACCCGAGGAAACACCATATATTTT.

The rearrangement links TRBV30 to TRBJ1-2; D is ambiguous. V was cut by 3 bases and J by 8 bases, with 16 bases left in between. CDR1 and CDR2 (germline): GTSNPN, SVGIG (reference sequence). CDR3 length equals 13 residues. The CDR3 sequence is CAWRSPGVGGYTF. CDR3 DNA: TGTGCCTGGAGATCCCCCGGGGTCGGAGGCTACACCTTC.

The V and J genes are TRBV7-9 and TRBJ1-4, with D maybe TRBD1 (5 bases). There are 14 residues in the CDR3. Germline CDR1 and CDR2: SEHNR and FQNEAQ (reference sequence). V was trimmed by 0 bases and J by 8 bases, leaving 10 bases between them. In nucleotides, the CDR3 is TGTGCCAGCAGCTTAGCGGGGGGAGCAGAAAAACTGTTTTTT. Protein sequence: CASSLAGGAEKLFF.

This clone was seen a few times. This chain connects TRBV3-1 (or the pseudogene TRBV3-2) to TRBJ1-4; possible D gene TRBD1, 6 bases. Between the trimmed V and J ends, which lost 2 bases and 4 bases, there was a span of 11 bases. Germline assignment: CDR1 LGHDT and CDR2 YNNKEL (reference sequence). The CDR3 has 15 amino acids. In DNA form, the CDR3 reads TGTGCCAGCAGCCAACTGGGGGCGGGTAATGAAAAACTGTTTTTT. This codes for CASSQLGAGNEKLFF.